What follows are 30 T cell receptor beta chains derived from one specimen sequenced in a study of cytomegalovirus exposure and HLA in healthy donors. With 60 Vbeta and 13 Jbeta primers, the PCR was carried out. TCRdb keeps only in-frame clones here, not all; method: immunoSEQ multiplex PCR. The sample carries about 120,000 clones, more than 65% recorded once. Material: PBMCs. These receptors came from a man aged 18 to 30 in good health and CMV-seropositive.

The chain recombines TRBV11-1 with TRBJ1-1; D not certain. Trimming shortened V by 1 base and J by 1 base, and 10 bases separated the two germline ends. The CDR3 is 15 amino acids. Per the germline V gene, CDR1 is SGHAT and CDR2 is FQDESV (reference sequence). DNA for the CDR3: TGTGCCAGCAGCTTAGGAGGGCACGGGAACACTGAAGCTTTCTTT. Protein: CASSLGGHGNTEAFF.

V is TRBV6-5 and J is TRBJ2-5, with D possibly matching TRBD1 (5 bases). TRBJ2-7 explains the end of the DNA better; the J call may be wrong. CDR3 size: 14 residues. Germline-derived CDR1 and CDR2 are MNHEY and SVGAGI. Here the CDR3 reads CASSSSGYLGEQYF. In DNA form, the CDR3 reads TGTGCCAGCAGTTCGTCAGGGTACCTTGGCGAGCAGTACTTC.

This chain links TRBV7-9 with TRBJ2-5; perhaps TRBD1 as D (5 bases). This CDR3 spans 15 amino acids. V shed 1 base and J shed 0 bases, with 9 bases lying between them. From germline, CDR1 is SEHNR and CDR2 FQNEAQ (reference sequence). CDR3 sequence: CASSLVQGYQETQYF. The CDR3 coding sequence is TGTGCCAGCAGCTTAGTTCAGGGTTACCAAGAGACCCAGTACTTC.

The CDR3 here is CASSQALAGTDTQYF. As DNA, the CDR3 is TGCGCCAGCAGCCAAGCACTAGCGGGTACAGATACGCAGTATTTT. The gene calls are TRBV4-3 and TRBJ2-3, with 9 positions matching TRBD2. V gave up 1 base and J gave up 3 bases; unmatched junction bases: 2. Germline V gives CDR1 LGHNA, CDR2 YSLEER. This CDR3 is 15 amino acids long.

The J gene is TRBJ1-5, the V gene TRBV2; tentatively, D is TRBD1 (6 bases). In germline, CDR1 is SNHLY, CDR2 FYNNEI. V was shortened by 5 bases and J by 5 bases, with 10 bases between the two germline ends. The CDR3 runs 13 residues. The CDR3 spells CASSLQGDQPQHF. CDR3 bases: TGTGCCAGCAGTTTACAGGGAGATCAGCCCCAGCATTTT.

The V gene is TRBV7-9, the J gene TRBJ2-2; TRBD2 matches 8 bases. Germline assignment: CDR1 SEHNR and CDR2 FQNEAQ (reference sequence). The CDR3 loop spans 15 amino acids. Trimming at V came to 7 bases and at J to 4 bases, leaving 8 bases not matched to a gene. The CDR3 bases are TGTGCCAGCATCCGGGATAGCGGGACCACCGGGGAGCTGTTTTTT. This translates into CASIRDSGTTGELFF.

The J gene is TRBJ1-1, the V gene TRBV27; a possible D gene is TRBD1 (5 bases). Germline assignment: CDR1 MNHEY and CDR2 SMNVEV (reference sequence). Trimming removed 6 bases from V and 3 bases from J, with 11 bases in between. This CDR3 region has 13 residues. CDR3 DNA: TGTGCCAGCAGGACCAACAGGCACACTGAAGCTTTCTTT. Protein product: CASRTNRHTEAFF.

The genes are TRBV5-4 and TRBJ2-3; 12 positions match TRBD2. This CDR3 has 16 residues. From germline, CDR1 is SGHNT and CDR2 YYREEE (reference sequence). V shed 4 bases and J 5 bases; nucleotides not matched to a gene: 8. This chain's CDR3 is CASSPLTSGRGDTQYF. The DNA of the CDR3 is TGTGCCAGCAGCCCGCTGACTAGCGGGAGAGGAGATACGCAGTATTTT.

The chain links TRBV4-2 to TRBJ1-2; TRBD1 aligns across 7 bases. This CDR3 contains 14 residues. With V trimmed by 2 bases and J by 2 bases, 2 bases remained unmatched. CDR1 is LGHNA, CDR2 YNFKEQ, per germline. CDR3 nucleotide sequence: TGTGCCAGCAGCCAACAGACAGGGAACTATGGCTACACCTTC. This sequence encodes CASSQQTGNYGYTF.

The gene calls are TRBV29-1 and TRBJ2-3; no reliable D call. This CDR3 is built from 12 residues. In germline, CDR1 is SQVTM, CDR2 ANQGSEA. Trimming pared 0 bases from V and 3 bases from J, leaving 4 bases between. DNA for the CDR3: TGCAGCGTTGAAGACAGGACAGATACGCAGTATTTT. The encoded protein is CSVEDRTDTQYF.

This rearrangement joins TRBV27 to TRBJ1-2; D is unclear. Trimming took 10 bases from V and 5 from J, leaving 14 bases between them. The CDR3 runs to 12 residues. CDR1 MNHEY and CDR2 SMNVEV come from the germline V gene (reference sequence). This CDR3 is CATATAGYGYTF. The CDR3 bases are TGTGCCACCGCAACGGCGGGGTATGGCTACACCTTC.

This chain connects TRBV30 to TRBJ2-3; 9 positions agree with TRBD2. CDR1 and CDR2 (germline): GTSNPN, SVGIG (reference sequence). CDR3 length: 14 residues. With V trimmed by 5 bases and J by 1 base, 4 bases remained unmatched. This CDR3 is CAWGLASGTDTQYF. CDR3 in DNA: TGTGCCTGGGGACTAGCGTCGGGCACAGATACGCAGTATTTT.

V is TRBV6-5 and J is TRBJ1-6; D gene ambiguous. The germline CDR1 and CDR2 sequences are MNHEY and SVGAGI. This CDR3 has 15 amino acids. Between the trimmed V and J ends, which lost 6 bases and 4 bases, there was a span of 13 bases. In nucleotides, the CDR3 is TGTGCCAGCAGGCGTGCCCAAATTTATAATTCACCCCTCCACTTT. Protein sequence: CASRRAQIYNSPLHF.

The chain couples TRBV7-9 to TRBJ1-1; 12 nucleotides align to TRBD1. The J segment lost 10 bases and the V segment lost 1 base, leaving 7 bases of the junction unmatched. Germline V gene sequence: CDR1 SEHNR, CDR2 FQNEAQ (reference sequence). The CDR3 extends over 15 amino acids. The CDR3 spells CASSLEGTGGYGAFF. CDR3 coding DNA: TGTGCCAGCAGCTTAGAGGGGACAGGGGGCTATGGAGCTTTCTTT.

The chain has TRBV19 and TRBJ1-5, with no clear D. CDR1 LNHDA and CDR2 SQIVND come from the germline V gene (reference sequence). The CDR3 loop spans 12 amino acids. V was cut by 5 bases and J by 5 bases, with 7 bases left in between. The CDR3 sequence: CASSVGDQPQHF. Written as DNA, the CDR3 is TGTGCCAGTAGTGTCGGGGATCAGCCCCAGCATTTT.

This clone was recorded only once. V usage is TRBV30 and J usage is TRBJ1-1; D is possibly TRBD1 (5 bases). CDR1 GTSNPN and CDR2 SVGIG come from the germline V gene (reference sequence). The CDR3 has 16 residues. V lost 0 bases, J lost 1 base, and 15 bases lay in between. This CDR3 reads CAWSVTQFQGNTEAFF. The CDR3 coding sequence is TGTGCCTGGAGTGTAACCCAATTTCAGGGGAACACTGAAGCTTTCTTT.

The V call is TRBV7-9, the J call TRBJ2-1, with 16 bases lining up with TRBD2. There are 19 residues in the CDR3. CDR1 is SEHNR and CDR2 is FQNEAQ in the germline V gene (reference sequence). The junction had 15 bases not matched to a gene; V was cut back by 5 bases and J by 8 bases. CDR3 amino acids: CASSPGLAGGRRYNHEQFF. The CDR3 DNA reads TGTGCCAGCAGCCCGGGACTAGCGGGAGGGAGGAGGTACAACCATGAGCAGTTCTTC.

In DNA, the CDR3 is TGTGCCAGCAGCTCTACTAGCGGGGAGCTCACAGATACGCAGTATTTT. Residues: CASSSTSGELTDTQYF. This chain joins TRBV7-9 and TRBJ2-3; 10 bases are a match to TRBD2. V shed 4 bases and J 2 bases; nucleotides not matched to a gene: 6. CDR3 size: 16 residues. Germline assignment: CDR1 SEHNR and CDR2 FQNEAQ (reference sequence).

The chain uses TRBV4-1 and TRBJ2-1; 11 bases are a match to TRBD1. Trimming removed 2 bases from V and 8 bases from J; junction bases left unmatched: 5. The length of the CDR3 is 15 residues. From germline, CDR1 is MGHRA and CDR2 YSYEKL. The CDR3 nucleotides read TGCGCCAGCAGCCAAACCGGGACAGGGGGTTATGAGCAGTTCTTC. It translates to CASSQTGTGGYEQFF.

The chain is built from TRBV5-4 and TRBJ2-7; 7 nucleotides align to TRBD1. The CDR3 loop spans 15 amino acids. V lost 4 bases to trimming and J lost 3 bases; unmatched junction nucleotides: 10. CDR1 SGHNT and CDR2 YYREEE come from the germline V gene (reference sequence). Here the CDR3 DNA reads TGTGCCAGCAGCCGATTCCAGGGGGAAGGCTACGAGCAGTACTTC. The encoded protein is CASSRFQGEGYEQYF.

The chain recombines TRBV13 with TRBJ1-4; weak D call: TRBD1 (5 bases). From germline, CDR1 is PRHDT and CDR2 FYEKMQ (reference sequence). With 3 bases removed from V and 10 bases from J, the gap between germline ends came to 18 bases. CDR3 length: 15 amino acids. The CDR3 reads CASSFRVAQGSKLFF. CDR3 bases: TGTGCCAGCAGCTTCAGGGTGGCCCAAGGGTCAAAACTGTTTTTT.

This clone was counted a single time. One end of the junction varies from germline; a read error may be responsible. V and J are TRBV15 and TRBJ1-4; D is ambiguous. The CDR3 is 14 residues long. Germline CDR1 LNHNV, CDR2 YYDKDF (reference sequence). The CDR3 bases are TGTGCCACCAGCAGCAATTCTATCCCCCGGTTTCCTTCTTTT. Residues: CATSSNSIPRFPSF.

This rearrangement joins TRBV29-1 to TRBJ1-1; D possibly corresponds to TRBD1 (6 bases). Trimming took off 4 bases at V and 7 bases at J, with 22 bases between the two ends. Germline V gene data show CDR1 as SQVTM and CDR2 as ANQGSEA. There are 15 residues in the CDR3. CDR3: CSVVVGGSGADEAFF. The CDR3 DNA is TGCAGCGTTGTGGTGGGAGGGTCAGGGGCAGATGAAGCTTTCTTT.

CDR3 residues: CASSLVGGLTYEQYF. The CDR3 DNA reads TGTGCCAGCAGCTTGGTCGGGGGGCTGACCTACGAGCAGTACTTC. The rearrangement links TRBV5-4 to TRBJ2-7, with D perhaps TRBD2 (7 bases). V lost 0 bases, J lost 2 bases, and 12 bases lay in between. The CDR3 is 15 residues long. Germline CDR1 is SGHNT and CDR2 is YYREEE (reference sequence).

J is TRBJ1-4 and V is TRBV30; a possible D gene is TRBD1 (5 bases). Germline CDR1 GTSNPN, CDR2 SVGIG (reference sequence). CDR3 length: 15 amino acids. Trimming stripped 0 bases from V and 0 bases from J, with 8 bases between. For the CDR3, the DNA is TGTGCCTGGAGTGTCGGGACTGCAACTAATGAAAAACTGTTTTTT. Translating it yields CAWSVGTATNEKLFF.

This chain joins TRBV6-5 and TRBJ1-1, with 9 bases that match TRBD1. Trimming at V came to 5 bases and at J to 0 bases, leaving 4 bases not matched to a gene. This CDR3 region has 15 residues. CDR1 and CDR2 from the germline V gene are MNHEY and SVGAGI. The CDR3 is CASSKRTGVNTEAFF. The DNA of the CDR3 is TGTGCCAGCAGTAAGCGGACAGGGGTGAACACTGAAGCTTTCTTT.

This rearrangement joins TRBV2 to TRBJ1-2, with TRBD1 matching 11 bases. The junction had 14 bases not matched to a gene; V was cut back by 1 base and J by 4 bases. Germline values: CDR1 SNHLY, CDR2 FYNNEI. The CDR3 has 19 residues. The CDR3 is CASSEEVVGQGATLYGYTF. The CDR3 coding sequence is TGTGCCAGCAGTGAAGAAGTGGTAGGACAGGGGGCTACCCTCTATGGCTACACCTTC.

The J gene is TRBJ1-6, the V gene TRBV19; tentative D call: TRBD1 (5 bases). This CDR3 spans 14 amino acids. Trimming took off 7 bases at V and 7 bases at J, with 14 bases between the two ends. CDR1 is LNHDA, CDR2 SQIVND, per germline (reference sequence). The CDR3 sequence: CASTRRDGNSPLHF. The DNA of the CDR3 is TGTGCCAGTACCCGGCGGGACGGAAATTCACCCCTCCACTTT.

V usage is TRBV18 and J usage is TRBJ2-7, with D possibly TRBD1 on 6 matching bases. V lost 2 bases and J 0 bases, leaving 8 bases between the germline ends. Looked up from germline, CDR1 is KGHSH and CDR2 is LQKENI. The CDR3 has 14 amino acids. The CDR3 is CASSPGTISYEQYF. The DNA for the CDR3 is TGTGCCAGCTCACCAGGGACAATCTCCTACGAGCAGTACTTC.

The rearrangement joins TRBV10-3 to TRBJ2-1; 7 bases map to TRBD1. The CDR3 has 16 amino acids. CDR1 is ENHRY, CDR2 SYGVKD, per germline. V lost 5 bases, J lost 0 bases, and 7 bases stayed unmatched. The CDR3, as DNA: TGTGCCATCAGTAGTAAGACAGGGAGCTCCTACAATGAGCAGTTCTTC. Its translation: CAISSKTGSSYNEQFF.